This T cell receptor (beta chain) was recorded in a study of control samples from healthy donors and cancer patients. Clones were read by immunoSEQ multiplex PCR, and TCRdb kept only the in-frame ones, dropping some. The sample records some 120,000 clones, roughly 91% being singletons. The CDR3 loop spans 15 amino acids. Trimming left V 0 bases short and J 2 bases short, with 12 bases between. Per the germline V gene, CDR1 is SGDLS and CDR2 is YYNGEE. The sample taken for sequencing was PBMCs. The chain recombines TRBV9 with TRBJ2-7; TRBD2 might be the D (7 bases). This sequence originates from a man aged 50 to 60 with head and neck cancer. CDR3: CASSVAGGPPYEQYF. The CDR3 nucleotides are TGTGCCAGCAGCGTAGCCGGGGGGCCCCCCTACGAGCAGTACTTC.